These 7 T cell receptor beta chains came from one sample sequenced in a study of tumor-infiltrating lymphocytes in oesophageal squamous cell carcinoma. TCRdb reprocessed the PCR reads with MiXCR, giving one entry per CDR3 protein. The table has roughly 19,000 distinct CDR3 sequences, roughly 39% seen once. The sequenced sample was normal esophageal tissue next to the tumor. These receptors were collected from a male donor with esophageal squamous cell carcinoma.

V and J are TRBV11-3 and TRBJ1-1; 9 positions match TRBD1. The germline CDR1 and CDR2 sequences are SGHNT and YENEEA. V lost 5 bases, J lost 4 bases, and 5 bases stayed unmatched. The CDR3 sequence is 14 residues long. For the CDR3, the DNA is TGTGCCAGCAGCAAGACAGGGGGGAGCACTGAAGCTTTCTTT. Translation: CASSKTGGSTEAFF.

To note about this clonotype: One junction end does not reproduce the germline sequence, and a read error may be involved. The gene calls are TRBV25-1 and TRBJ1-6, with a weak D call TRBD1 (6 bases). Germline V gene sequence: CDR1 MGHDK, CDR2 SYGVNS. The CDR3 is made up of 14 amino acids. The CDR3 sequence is CASSGTIPGDEQYF. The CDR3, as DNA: TGTGCCAGCAGTGGGACTATCCCAGGGGACGAGCAGTACTTT.

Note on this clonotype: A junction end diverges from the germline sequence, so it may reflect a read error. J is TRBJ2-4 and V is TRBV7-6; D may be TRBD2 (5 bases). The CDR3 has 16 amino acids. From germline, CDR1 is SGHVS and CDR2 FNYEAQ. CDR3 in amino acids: CVSSLDGLVDTGELYF. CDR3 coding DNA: TGTGTCAGCAGCTTAGATGGGCTAGTTGACACCGGGGAGCTGTACTTC.

The chain's CDR3 is CASSLMRGSTDTQYF. The CDR3 bases are TGTGCCAGCAGCTTAATGAGGGGAAGCACAGATACGCAGTATTTT. The gene calls are TRBV7-2 and TRBJ2-3, with D perhaps being TRBD1 or TRBD2 (5 bases each). Trimming left V 2 bases short and J 0 bases short, with 9 bases between. The CDR3 contains 15 residues. Germline-derived CDR1 and CDR2 are SGHTA and FQGNSA.

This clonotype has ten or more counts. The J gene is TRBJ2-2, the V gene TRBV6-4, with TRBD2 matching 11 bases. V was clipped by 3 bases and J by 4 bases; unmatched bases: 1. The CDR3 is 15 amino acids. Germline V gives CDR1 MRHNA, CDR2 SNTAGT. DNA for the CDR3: TGTGCCAGCAGTGAACTAGCGGGAGCCACCGGGGAGCTGTTTTTT. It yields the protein CASSELAGATGELFF.

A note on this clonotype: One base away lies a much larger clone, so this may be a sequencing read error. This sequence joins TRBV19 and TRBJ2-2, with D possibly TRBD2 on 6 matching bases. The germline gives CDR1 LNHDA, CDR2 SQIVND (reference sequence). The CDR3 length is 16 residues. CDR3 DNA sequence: TGTGCCAGTAGTCCCCGGGGGACTCCCTACACCCGGGAGCTGTTTTTT. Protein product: CASSPRGTPYTRELFF.

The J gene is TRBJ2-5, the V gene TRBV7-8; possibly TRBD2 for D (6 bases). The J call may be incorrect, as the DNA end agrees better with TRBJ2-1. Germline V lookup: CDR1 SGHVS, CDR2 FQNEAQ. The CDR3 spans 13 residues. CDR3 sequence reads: CASSLVRGNEQFF. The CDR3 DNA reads TGTGCCAGCAGCTTAGTTCGGGGGAATGAGCAGTTCTTC.